This T cell receptor (beta chain) was recovered during a study of cytomegalovirus exposure and HLA in healthy donors listed by TCRdb under 2017. In terms of the full investigation: An earlier analysis of about 560 of the donors reported under 300 Gb of sequence data and 95 million to 140 million unique TCR beta sequences obtained from some 170 million T cells. An early release that covered roughly 600 HLA-typed donors contained about 300 gigabases of sequencing data and 80 million or so unique TCR sequences. Of the roughly 400 genotyped donors, more than 75% were placed in the genetic ancestry cluster associated with self-reported Caucasian donors. The study aimed to test whether cataloging public T cell receptors could reveal signatures of past pathogen exposure. The study profiled the T cell repertoires of 666 subjects by immunosequencing and related them to cytomegalovirus serostatus. Besides the first cohort of roughly 700 subjects, a separate validation cohort made up of roughly 130 different subjects was used. The study combined high-throughput TCR immunosequencing, statistical association of individual TCRs with disease status, and machine learning to predict cytomegalovirus infection status. In a later analysis, previously published TCR beta repertoires from 666 donors were re-analyzed and high-resolution HLA genotyping was added so that TCR occurrence patterns could be studied. Rather than using new phenotypic data, the later analysis identified candidate immune exposures from TCR beta sequences and from how often those sequences occurred across donors. To decide whether each TCR beta V gene segment behaved as functional or pseudogenic, an earlier analysis of some 600 of the donors relied on high-throughput TCR beta sequencing. Alongside the repertoire data, information on donor age, sex, ethnicity and CMV serostatus was compiled. In a later genetic analysis, genome-wide SNP genotypes for about three fifths of the roughly 670 donors were used, and that subset was treated as a discovery cohort. All discovery cohort repertoires had been generated using a single sequencing platform. HLA typing included class I and class II loci at four-digit resolution. Typing coverage varied by locus: roughly 620-640 donors for A, B, C, DRB1 and DQB1; roughly 510 for DQA1; about 570 for DPA1; 400 to 480 for DPB1. Because of strong linkage in the cohort, a handful of DR-DQ haplotypes were treated as single units for association and clustering. Among about 390 genotyped donors of the cohort, an average of around 240,000 unique TCR beta nucleotide sequences were sequenced per donor, 15% to 20% of them non-productive.

The cohort was made up of 500 to 850 healthy bone marrow donors. Cohort members were all nominally healthy when sampled, although unrecorded immune exposures were likely present. The donor was CMV seronegative and belonged to the group of over 350 seronegative cohort members. A peripheral blood sample was provided by each donor, and peripheral blood mononuclear cells were used for TCR beta sequencing. Genomic DNA was extracted from the blood cell samples with the Qiagen DNeasy Blood Extraction Kit. The paper as a whole reports these results and caveats: According to a later genetic analysis, donors in an Asian-associated ancestry cluster had fewer N-insertions in productive TCRs than the approximately 610-donor mean. In this cohort, only TCR beta chains were sequenced, and detectable features were limited by the absence of alpha or paired-chain data. A further reported finding was that TCR beta sequences accurately predicted the HLA-A and HLA-B alleles for most subjects in the first cohort. The classifier was reported to diagnose cytomegalovirus status with high specificity and sensitivity in both the original cohort and the validation cohort. Linkage disequilibrium might explain the correlated functional status among segregating V segments, but an unknown experimental factor could not be ruled out. According to a later analysis, most CMV-associated TCR beta chains appeared to be HLA-restricted, and the HLA associations seemed to be driven largely by CMV exposure. V-gene and J-gene trimming of TCR beta chains was associated with a missense DCLRE1C variant in a later genetic analysis, and the association was replicated in an independent cohort. In a later analysis, about 17,000 TCR beta sequences were associated with specific HLA alleles at a false discovery rate of 0.05. In vitro tests confirmed that three of the cytomegalovirus-associated TCR beta chains recognize cytomegalovirus antigens. The earlier analysis of approximately 540 of the donors excluded 15 to 20 rarely observed V segments, including chromosome 9 orphons, because counts were too low. In a later analysis, TCR association rates were found to vary across HLA loci, with the most associated TCRs seen for DRB1 alleles and the fewest for HLA-C alleles. Assigning TCR associations to individual alleles was difficult when HLA alleles, especially DR and DQ, strongly co-occurred. The presence/absence analyses assumed that sequencing depth was roughly uniform across donors, and that assumption may not be true. The 87-base-pair reads could not distinguish some IMGT-functional V segments, including TRBV6-2 and TRBV6-3, so those segments were excluded. A cluster of highly shared sequence variants was judged likely to represent a technical artifact of the sequencing pipeline. In a later analysis, HLA-associated TCR beta chains were found to be more clonally expanded and to have lower generation probabilities than equally common non-associated chains. An earlier analysis of around 540 of the donors showed that most TCR beta V segments appeared in productive rearrangements either about 87% or about 30% of the time, which broadly matched IMGT annotations. The authors suggested that the approach could potentially be extended to other disease states and immunological phenotypes. Because some donors lacked HLA typing at each locus, the association tests relied only on the typed subset. Across donors, most TCR sequences were observed very rarely, whereas some public TCRs were present in many individuals. A later analysis reported that several top co-occurrence clusters appeared linked to parvovirus B19, influenza, CMV and Epstein-Barr virus. In the study, around 160 TCR beta chains were listed as associated with cytomegalovirus. CMV serostatus was the only immune exposure information available for the cohort.

V loses 1 base, J loses 2 bases, and the germline ends lie 11 bases apart. In the germline V gene, CDR1 corresponds to KGHSH and CDR2 to LQKENI. The CDR3 has 15 amino acids, counting the end cysteine and phenylalanine. Of all the DNA, just the CDR3 is kept, 45 bases in frame from base 1. The table lists this clone with a few counts. Its antigen is not yet known. Base qualities are missing; no much larger clone stands one base away. The library was made by the immunoSEQ multiplex PCR assay. For the multiplex PCR, a mixture combining 60 forward primers for TCR Vbeta segments and 13 reverse primers for TCR Jbeta segments was used. A multiplex PCR assay on genomic DNA amplified the CDR3 region of rearranged TCR beta genes. The Illumina HiSeq System was used to sequence the amplified TCR beta libraries as 87-base-pair reads. As for the authors' bioinformatics: A later analysis tallied 75 million to 85 million unique TCR beta chains across the roughly 610 repertoires, and approximately 11 million of those chains were shared by two or more donors. Raw reads were error-corrected and collapsed into unique sequences with a nearest-neighbor algorithm that merged closely related sequences to remove PCR and sequencing errors. CDR3 sequences were aligned to IMGT reference sequences to assign V, D and J gene segments. Each retained sequence needed at least a six-nucleotide match to both a V gene segment and a J gene segment. Rearrangements were called productive when the CDR3 lacked stop codons and stayed in frame with V and J; all others were non-productive. CDR3 was defined according to IMGT convention as the region running from the second conserved V-encoded cysteine to the conserved J-encoded phenylalanine. The earlier analysis of a few hundred of the donors excluded sequences that lacked an unambiguous match to a single V gene segment. An earlier analysis of around 600 of the donors classified V segments as functional when productive rearrangements were above 56.7% and as segregating when the standard deviation between donors was above 5%. To diagnose cytomegalovirus status from the catalog of TCR beta chain sequences, a statistical classification framework was built. V and J gene assignment, in a later analysis, came from comparing TCR nucleotide sequences with IMGT/GENE-DB human TR gene sequences. In a later analysis, CDR3 sequences and most-parsimonious VDJ recombination scenarios were assigned using the TCRdist pipeline. In a later analysis, each TCR beta chain was defined by its CDR3 amino acid sequence together with its V-gene family, and reads lacking a unique V-gene family were excluded. In a later analysis, nearly 600 highly shared, low-generation-probability nucleotide sequences were removed to address suspected cross-contamination and a sequencing artifact. A later analysis calculated a clonal expansion index for each public chain from normalized within-repertoire ranks of inferred template counts. In a later analysis, generation probabilities were computed with a VDJ recombination model fitted to out-of-frame rearrangements, and the resulting probabilities were checked against IGoR. Hypergeometric tests were used in a later analysis to score TCR-TCR, TCR-HLA and TCR-CMV co-occurrence, with a repertoire-size bias correction applied to the TCR pairs. In a later analysis, false discovery rates were estimated by permuting HLA or CMV assignments 20 times. A later analysis grouped co-occurring TCRs with DBSCAN, adding TCRdist sequence similarity when clustering within HLA-allele-positive subsets. For co-occurrence clustering, repertoires with fewer than 30,000 or more than 120,000 public chains were excluded, along with five repertoires with anomalous nucleotide sharing. The immuneACCESS repertoire file appears here via TCRdb, limited to in-frame rearrangements. These files lack a portion of the clones; in checked studies, under half of the deficit traces to unresolved V genes, and the cause of the others is not known. The DNA was the basis for D and trimming; V, J and clone size are from that table. A total of about 55,000 clones appear in this sample, approximately 80% of them only once. Clones ranked in the top ten supply approximately 2.3% of the sample.

The chain was built from TRBV18 and TRBJ2-5; perhaps TRBD2 is the D gene, with 6 bases matching. The clonotype originates from a female donor in good health and CMV-seronegative. Sequencing input: PBMCs. The CDR3 region reads CASSPRSGLQETQYF. At the DNA level, the sequence is TGTGCCAGCTCACCACGTAGCGGACTACAAGAGACCCAGTACTTC.